These 11 T cell receptor beta chains were all obtained from the same sample, sequenced in a study of shared clonotypes between healthy human individuals. Here immunoSEQ multiplex PCR was the method, and the copy in TCRdb shows in-frame clones only, minus some. The top ten clones hold over 8.5% of a sample with about 230,000 clones, approximately 65% of them seen once. Sequencing was performed on memory CD4+ T cells sorted from blood. As for subset: CD45RA-negative fraction. These receptor sequences come from a man aged 25 to 40 in good health.

Comments on this clone: The junction differs from germline at one of its ends, possibly a read error. The rearrangement joins TRBV5-4 to TRBJ1-2, with D possibly being TRBD1 (5 bases). Per the germline V gene, CDR1 is SGHNT and CDR2 is YYREEE (reference sequence). CDR3 size: 13 residues. The CDR3 sequence: CASSYRWDYGNTF. In DNA form, the CDR3 reads TGTGCCAGCAGCTATAGGTGGGACTATGGCAACACCTTC.

Concerning this clone itself: Other DNA sequences within the sample encode an identical CDR3. CDR3 amino acids: CAWRGGLWKVGELFF. The CDR3 DNA follows: TGTGCCTGGAGAGGGGGTCTCTGGAAGGTCGGGGAGCTGTTTTTT. V gene TRBV30 combines with J gene TRBJ2-2, with D possibly being TRBD1 (6 bases). The CDR3 has 15 amino acids. V was shortened by 3 bases and J by 7 bases, with 18 bases between the two germline ends. CDR1 is GTSNPN and CDR2 is SVGIG in the germline V gene (reference sequence).

The V call is TRBV27, the J call TRBJ2-1, with 7 bases matching TRBD2. Unmatched junction bases numbered 5, after V lost 6 bases and J lost 0 bases. This CDR3 has 15 amino acids. The germline CDR1 and CDR2 sequences are MNHEY and SMNVEV (reference sequence). CDR3 amino acids: CASRPGGNSYNEQFF. DNA for the CDR3: TGTGCCAGCAGGCCGGGAGGCAACTCCTACAATGAGCAGTTCTTC.

About this clone: The sample has other DNA sequences that encode this CDR3 too. The V and J genes are TRBV6-1 and TRBJ1-5; a weak D match, TRBD1 (6 bases). The CDR3 sequence is 14 residues long. Germline values: CDR1 MNHNS, CDR2 SASEGT. V shed 1 base and J shed 4 bases, with 8 bases lying between them. This CDR3 reads CASSEEGGNQPQHF. The DNA for the CDR3 is TGTGCCAGCAGTGAAGAGGGGGGAAATCAGCCCCAGCATTTT.

This clone was detected only a few times. J is TRBJ2-5 and V is TRBV20-1; no definite D call. The CDR3 runs to 10 residues. Per the germline V gene, CDR1 is DFQATT and CDR2 is SNEGSKA (reference sequence). V lost 3 bases to trimming and J lost 5 bases, with 4 bases between them. CDR3 nucleotide sequence: TGCAGTGCTAGTTACGAGACCCAGTACTTC. The encoded protein is CSASYETQYF.

Concerning this clone itself: This may be a read error: a much more frequent sequence differs by one nucleotide. This sample also contains other DNA sequences that code for the same CDR3. This chain joins TRBV5-1 and TRBJ2-5; 9 bases agree with TRBD1. Germline CDR1 SGHRS, CDR2 YFSETQ. This CDR3 has 15 residues. The DNA of the CDR3 is TGCGCCAGCAGCCCGGACAGGGGAAATTCAGAGACCCAATACTTC. It is translated as CASSPDRGNSETQYF.

This sequence joins TRBV14 and TRBJ1-1; D is uncertain. The germline V and J ends were trimmed by 0 bases and 7 bases, with 12 bases remaining between them. The CDR3 spans 14 residues. The germline V gene has CDR1 SGHDN and CDR2 FVKESK. CDR3 bases: TGTGCCAGCAGCCAAGATCTAGGCTTGAGTGAAGCTTTCTTT. Its protein product is CASSQDLGLSEAFF.

This clone showed up just a few times. An end of the junction differs from the germline gene, which may be a read error. V is TRBV10-3 and J is TRBJ1-2, with TRBD1 matching 7 bases. The CDR3 consists of 13 residues. In germline, CDR1 is ENHRY, CDR2 SYGVKD. This chain's CDR3 is CAINEGAGYGYTF. CDR3 DNA sequence: TGTGCCATCAATGAGGGGGCAGGGTATGGCTACACCTTC.

V and J are TRBV25-1 and TRBJ1-1; tentative D call: TRBD1 (5 bases). The germline V and J ends were trimmed by 6 bases and 7 bases, with 12 bases remaining between them. The CDR3 runs 12 residues. Per germline, CDR1 MGHDK and CDR2 SYGVNS. The CDR3 loop reads CASRTGLDEAFF. CDR3 sequence (DNA): TGTGCCAGCAGAACGGGGCTTGATGAAGCTTTCTTT.

This CDR3 is CASGRDRVFYGYTF. The CDR3 bases are TGTGCCAGCGGCCGGGACAGAGTGTTCTATGGCTACACCTTC. The chain has TRBV6-1 and TRBJ1-2, with 7 nucleotides matching TRBD1. CDR1 and CDR2 (germline): MNHNS, SASEGT. There are 14 residues in the CDR3. The V segment lost 8 bases and the J segment 4 bases; nucleotides outside the gene matches: 10.

V usage is TRBV7-3 and J usage is TRBJ2-1, with TRBD2 identical over 7 bases. Per germline, CDR1 SGHTA and CDR2 FQGTGA. This CDR3 has 15 residues. Trimming took 3 bases from V and 5 from J; bases not matched to a gene: 7. The CDR3 DNA sequence: TGTGCCAGCAGCTTCGGGCTAGCGGTTAACAATGAGCAGTTCTTC. Residues: CASSFGLAVNNEQFF.